One and the same sample provided the 8 T cell receptor beta chains below, sequenced in a study of OX40 agonist ivuxolimab in advanced cancers. Using immunoSEQ multiplex PCR, the repertoire was profiled, and TCRdb retains in-frame clones only, with some absent. The data contain under 50,000 clones, approximately 90% of them singletons. The sample consisted of CD4+ or CD8+ T cells sorted from blood, taken in a trial of the OX40 agonist ivuxolimab. The receptors stem from an adult with an advanced solid tumor such as melanoma, head and neck, liver or kidney cancer.

The V call is TRBV27, the J call TRBJ1-1; 9 bases map to TRBD1. Trimming cost V 5 bases and J 4 bases; bases outside gene matches: 8. Germline V gene lookup returns CDR1 MNHEY and CDR2 SMNVEV (reference sequence). This CDR3 comprises 15 residues. CDR3 coding DNA: TGTGCCAGCAGTCTCACAGGGGGCGTGGGCACTGAAGCTTTCTTT. Its protein product is CASSLTGGVGTEAFF.

Concerning this clone: One end of the junction fails to match germline, which may point to a read error. This chain connects TRBV29-1 to TRBJ1-2; unclear D gene. The CDR3 spans 12 residues. Germline values: CDR1 SQVTM, CDR2 ANQGSEA. CDR3 sequence reads: CSVEGLADGYTF. The CDR3, as DNA: TGCAGCGTCGAAGGACTAGCGGATGGCTACACCTTC.

The CDR3 region is CASSGGLAGIRDNEQFF. In DNA, the CDR3 is TGCGCCAGCAGCGGAGGACTAGCAGGTATTAGGGACAATGAGCAGTTCTTC. This chain links TRBV5-1 with TRBJ2-1; 8 nucleotides align to TRBD2. CDR3 length: 17 residues. Per the germline V gene, CDR1 is SGHRS and CDR2 is YFSETQ. With V trimmed by 4 bases and J by 5 bases, 14 bases remained unmatched.

The chain carries TRBV28 and TRBJ2-1, with 15 bases that match TRBD2. V shed 1 base and J 9 bases; nucleotides not matched to a gene: 7. Germline V CDR1 and CDR2: MDHEN, SYDVKM. This CDR3 is 17 amino acids long. The CDR3 bases are TGTGCCAGCAGTTTATACGGACTAGCGGGAGGGCCGGGTGAGCAGTTCTTC. Protein product: CASSLYGLAGGPGEQFF.

The chain has TRBV29-1 and TRBJ2-6; D not certain. In germline, CDR1 is SQVTM, CDR2 ANQGSEA. The CDR3 is 17 amino acids. V lost 5 bases to trimming and J lost 4 bases, with 21 bases between them. CDR3 coding DNA: TGCAGCGTTTCATTATTGGCCAACGAGGTCGGGGCCAACGTCCTGACTTTC. It encodes CSVSLLANEVGANVLTF.

J is TRBJ1-5 and V is TRBV6-1; D is unresolved. CDR1 MNHNS and CDR2 SASEGT come from the germline V gene. With 4 bases removed from V and 0 bases from J, the gap between germline ends came to 10 bases. CDR3 length: 15 amino acids. CDR3 region: CASSVSRNSNQPQHF. The CDR3 nucleotides read TGTGCCAGCAGTGTTTCCCGGAATAGCAATCAGCCCCAGCATTTT.

This sequence joins TRBV6-4 and TRBJ2-1, with D possibly being TRBD1 (6 bases). Germline loops: CDR1 MRHNA, CDR2 SNTAGT. Trimming removed 4 bases at V and 4 bases at J, with 17 bases between. The CDR3 is made up of 16 amino acids. CDR3 sequence: CASSGEMTGQYNEQFF. The CDR3 nucleotides are TGTGCCAGCAGTGGCGAAATGACAGGACAATACAATGAGCAGTTCTTC.

The V gene is TRBV14, the J gene TRBJ2-7, with 8 bases aligning to TRBD1. The V segment lost 4 bases and the J segment 3 bases; nucleotides outside the gene matches: 5. CDR1 is SGHDN and CDR2 is FVKESK in the germline V gene. CDR3 length: 14 amino acids. The CDR3 coding sequence is TGTGCCAGCAGCCCGCACAGGGGGTTCTACGAGCAGTACTTC. This encodes CASSPHRGFYEQYF.